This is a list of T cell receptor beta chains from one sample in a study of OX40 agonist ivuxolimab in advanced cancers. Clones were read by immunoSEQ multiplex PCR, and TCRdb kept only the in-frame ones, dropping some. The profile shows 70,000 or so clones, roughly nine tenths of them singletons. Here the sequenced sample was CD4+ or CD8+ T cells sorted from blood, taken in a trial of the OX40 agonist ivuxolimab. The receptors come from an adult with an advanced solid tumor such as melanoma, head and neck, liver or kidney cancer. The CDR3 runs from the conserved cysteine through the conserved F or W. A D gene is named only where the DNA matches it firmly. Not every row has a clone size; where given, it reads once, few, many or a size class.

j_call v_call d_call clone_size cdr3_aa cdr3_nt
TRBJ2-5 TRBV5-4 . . CASSLSRPLQETQYF TGTGCCAGCAGCTTGAGCAGACCGCTCCAAGAGACCCAGTACTTC
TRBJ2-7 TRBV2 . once CASLSLVSYEQYF TGTGCCAGCCTCTCTCTAGTGTCTTACGAGCAGTACTTC
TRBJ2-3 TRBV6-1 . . CASSEWLSASTDTQYF TGTGCCAGCAGTGAATGGTTGTCAGCTAGCACAGATACGCAGTATTTT
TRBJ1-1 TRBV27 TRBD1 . CASSPLPGTGDGEAFF TGTGCCAGCAGTCCCTTACCCGGGACAGGGGATGGGGAAGCTTTCTTT
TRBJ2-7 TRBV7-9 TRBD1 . CASSSGTGGFASYEQYF TGTGCCAGCAGCTCAGGGACAGGGGGTTTTGCCTCCTACGAGCAGTACTTC
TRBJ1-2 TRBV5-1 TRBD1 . CASSLETGVYGYTF TGCGCCAGCAGCTTAGAGACAGGGGTCTATGGCTACACCTTC
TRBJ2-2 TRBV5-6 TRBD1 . CASAGEGQGATGELFF TGTGCCAGCGCCGGGGAAGGACAGGGGGCAACCGGGGAGCTGTTTTTT
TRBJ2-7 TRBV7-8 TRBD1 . CASSLFGGTGGLEQYF TGTGCCAGCAGCTTATTTGGAGGGACAGGGGGGCTCGAGCAGTACTTC
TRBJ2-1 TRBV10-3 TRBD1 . CAISEPGLRDRAYEQFF TGTGCCATCAGTGAGCCAGGACTGCGGGACAGGGCCTATGAGCAGTTCTTC
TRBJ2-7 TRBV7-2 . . CASSFSGSPYEQYF TGTGCCAGCAGCTTCAGCGGGTCCCCCTACGAGCAGTACTTC
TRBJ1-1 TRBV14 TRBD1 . CASSLLGQGYTEAFF TGTGCCAGCAGCCTTTTGGGACAGGGGTACACTGAAGCTTTCTTT
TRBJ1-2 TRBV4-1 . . CASSQDEDGGYGYTF TGCGCCAGCAGCCAAGATGAGGACGGGGGCTATGGCTACACCTTC
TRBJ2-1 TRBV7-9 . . CASSTGNEQFF TGTGCCAGCAGCACCGGCAATGAGCAGTTCTTC
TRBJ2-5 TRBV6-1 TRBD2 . CASSELSGGAETQYF TGTGCCAGCAGTGAACTTAGCGGGGGGGCCGAGACCCAGTACTTC
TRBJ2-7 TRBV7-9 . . CASSLANTGSYEQYF TGTGCCAGCAGCTTAGCCAACACTGGGTCCTACGAGCAGTACTTC
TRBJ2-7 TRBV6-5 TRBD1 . CASSYLRQGFYEQYF TGTGCCAGCAGTTACCTACGACAGGGATTCTACGAGCAGTACTTC
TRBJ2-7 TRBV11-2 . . CASSLSYGSYEQYF TGTGCCAGCAGCTTATCATACGGATCCTACGAGCAGTACTTC
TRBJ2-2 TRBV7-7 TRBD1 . CASSLGTGGNPGELFF TGTGCCAGCAGCTTAGGGACAGGGGGTAACCCCGGGGAGCTGTTTTTT
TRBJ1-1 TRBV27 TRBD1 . CASSLLAGGTEAFF TGTGCCAGCAGTTTACTCGCAGGGGGCACTGAAGCTTTCTTT
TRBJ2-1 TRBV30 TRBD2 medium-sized CASPTTSGGDYNEQFF TGTGCCTCACCCACGACTAGCGGGGGTGACTACAATGAGCAGTTCTTC
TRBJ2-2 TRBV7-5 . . CVRSSGRRGELFF TGTGTCAGAAGCTCCGGCCGGAGGGGGGAGCTGTTTTTT
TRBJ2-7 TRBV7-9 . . CASSPRVAPYEQYF TGTGCCAGCAGCCCCCGGGTAGCGCCCTACGAGCAGTACTTC
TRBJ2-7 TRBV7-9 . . CASSLRGEGYEQYF TGTGCCAGCAGCTTACGAGGAGAAGGGTACGAGCAGTACTTC
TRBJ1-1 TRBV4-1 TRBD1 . CASSQAGQGATEAFF TGCGCCAGCAGCCAAGCGGGACAGGGCGCCACTGAAGCTTTCTTT
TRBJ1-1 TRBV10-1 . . CASSEIQGREYTKAFF TGCGCCAGCAGTGAAATCCAGGGTCGGGAATACACTAAAGCTTTCTTT
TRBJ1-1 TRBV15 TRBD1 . CATSRLTGRNTEAFF TGTGCCACCAGCAGGCTGACAGGGAGGAACACTGAAGCTTTCTTT
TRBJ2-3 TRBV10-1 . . CASSEFPGTQSTDTQYF TGCGCCAGCAGTGAGTTTCCTGGGACGCAGAGCACAGATACGCAGTATTTT
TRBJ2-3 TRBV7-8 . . CASSLGTDTQYF TGTGCCAGCAGCTTAGGGACAGATACGCAGTATTTT
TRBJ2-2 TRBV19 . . CASTIMGANTGELFF TGTGCCAGTACTATTATGGGGGCGAACACCGGGGAGCTGTTTTTT
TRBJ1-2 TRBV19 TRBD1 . CASGQGNYGYTF TGTGCCAGCGGACAGGGGAACTATGGCTACACCTTC
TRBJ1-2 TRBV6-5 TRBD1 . CASSYLTGEYGYTF TGTGCCAGCAGTTACTTAACAGGGGAATATGGCTACACCTTC
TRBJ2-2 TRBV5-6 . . CASSSGDRGELFF TGTGCCAGCAGCTCCGGCGACAGGGGGGAGCTGTTTTTT
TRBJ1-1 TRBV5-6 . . CASSLVTGTEAFF TGTGCCAGCAGCTTGGTAACGGGTACTGAAGCTTTCTTT
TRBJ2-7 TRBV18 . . CASSPAPTQDEQYF TGTGCCAGCTCACCGGCCCCCACTCAGGACGAGCAGTACTTC
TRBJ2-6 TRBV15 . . CATSKSGISGANVLTF TGTGCCACCAGCAAATCAGGGATCTCTGGGGCCAACGTCCTGACTTTC
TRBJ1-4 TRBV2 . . CASSDEGGNEKLFF TGTGCCAGCAGTGACGAAGGGGGTAATGAAAAACTGTTTTTT
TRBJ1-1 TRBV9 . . CASSPTDWSEAFF TGTGCCAGCAGCCCTACGGACTGGTCTGAAGCTTTCTTT
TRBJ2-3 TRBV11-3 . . CASSLGPSDSTDTQYF TGTGCCAGCAGCTTAGGTCCGTCGGACAGCACAGATACGCAGTATTTT
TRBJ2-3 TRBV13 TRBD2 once CASSLPGGGTDTQYF TGTGCCAGCAGCTTACCGGGGGGGGGCACAGATACGCAGTATTTT
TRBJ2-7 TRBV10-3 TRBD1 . CAIRGTGDEQYF TGTGCCATCAGAGGGACAGGGGACGAGCAGTACTTC
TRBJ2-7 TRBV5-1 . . CASSLVSGAYEQYF TGCGCCAGCAGCTTGGTTTCAGGGGCGTACGAGCAGTACTTC
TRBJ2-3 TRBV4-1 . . CASSQDYAPDTQYF TGCGCCAGCAGCCAAGATTACGCGCCGGATACGCAGTATTTT
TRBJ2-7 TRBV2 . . CASSATRSYEQYF TGTGCCAGCAGTGCGACCCGGTCCTACGAGCAGTACTTC
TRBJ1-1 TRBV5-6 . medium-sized CATLRVGATEAFF TGTGCCACCCTCCGGGTAGGGGCCACTGAAGCTTTCTTT
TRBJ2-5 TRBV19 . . CASSDDIDIQETQYF TGTGCCAGTAGCGATGACATCGATATACAAGAGACCCAGTACTTC